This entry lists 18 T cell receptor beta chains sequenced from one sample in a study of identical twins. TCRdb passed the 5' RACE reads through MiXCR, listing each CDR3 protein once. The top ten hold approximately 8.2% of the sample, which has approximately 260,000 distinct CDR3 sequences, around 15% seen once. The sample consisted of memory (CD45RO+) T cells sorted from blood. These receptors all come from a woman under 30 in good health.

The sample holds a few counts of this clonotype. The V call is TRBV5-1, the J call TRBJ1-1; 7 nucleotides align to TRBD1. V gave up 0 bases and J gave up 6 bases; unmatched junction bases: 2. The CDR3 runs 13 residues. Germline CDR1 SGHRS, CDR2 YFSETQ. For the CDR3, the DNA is TGCGCCAGCAGCTTGGCCACAGGGGCTGAAGCTTTCTTT. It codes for CASSLATGAEAFF.

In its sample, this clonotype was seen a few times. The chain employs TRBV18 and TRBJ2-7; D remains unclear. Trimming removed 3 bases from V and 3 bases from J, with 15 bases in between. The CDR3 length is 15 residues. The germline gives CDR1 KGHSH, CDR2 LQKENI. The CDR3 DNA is TGTGCCAGCTCACCCACCGAAGGGTTGCGCTACGAGCAGTACTTC. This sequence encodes CASSPTEGLRYEQYF. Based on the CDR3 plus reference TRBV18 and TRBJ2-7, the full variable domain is NAGVMQNPRHLVRRRGQEARLRCSPMKGHSHVYWYRQLPEEGLKFMVYLQKENIIDESGMPKERFSAEFPKEGPSILRIQQVVRGDSAAYFCASSPTEGLRYEQYFGPGTRLTVT.

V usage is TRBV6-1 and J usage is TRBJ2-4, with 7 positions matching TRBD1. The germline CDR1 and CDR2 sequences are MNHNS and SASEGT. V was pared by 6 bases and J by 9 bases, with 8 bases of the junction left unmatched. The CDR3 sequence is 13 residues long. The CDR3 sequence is CASRVTGNSIQYF. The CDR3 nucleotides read TGTGCCAGCAGAGTGACAGGGAATAGCATTCAGTACTTC.

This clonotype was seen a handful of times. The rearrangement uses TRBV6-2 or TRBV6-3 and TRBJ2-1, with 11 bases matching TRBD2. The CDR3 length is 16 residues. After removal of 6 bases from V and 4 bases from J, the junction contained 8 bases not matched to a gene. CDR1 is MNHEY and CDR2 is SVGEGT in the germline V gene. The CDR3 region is CASRRLLAGAYNEQFF. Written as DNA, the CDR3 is TGTGCCAGCAGGCGTCTACTAGCGGGAGCTTACAATGAGCAGTTCTTC.

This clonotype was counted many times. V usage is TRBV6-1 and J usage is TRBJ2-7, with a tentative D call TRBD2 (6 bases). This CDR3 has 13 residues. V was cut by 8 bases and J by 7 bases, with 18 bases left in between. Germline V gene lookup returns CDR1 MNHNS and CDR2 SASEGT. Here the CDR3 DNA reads TGTGCCAGCCTTTCGCCGCTAGGAGGGGAGCAGTACTTC. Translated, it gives CASLSPLGGEQYF.

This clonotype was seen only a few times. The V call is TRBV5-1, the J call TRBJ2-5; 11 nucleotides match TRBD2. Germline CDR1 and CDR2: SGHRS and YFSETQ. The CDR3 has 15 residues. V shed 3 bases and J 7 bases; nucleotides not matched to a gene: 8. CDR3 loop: CASSSTSGGTGTQYF. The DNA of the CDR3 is TGCGCCAGCAGCTCCACTAGCGGGGGTACTGGGACCCAGTACTTC. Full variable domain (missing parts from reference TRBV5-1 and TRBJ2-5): KAGVTQTPRYLIKTRGQQVTLSCSPISGHRSVSWYQQTPGQGLQFLFEYFSETQRNKGNFPGRFSGRQFSNSRSEMNVSTLELGDSALYLCASSSTSGGTGTQYFGPGTRLLVL.

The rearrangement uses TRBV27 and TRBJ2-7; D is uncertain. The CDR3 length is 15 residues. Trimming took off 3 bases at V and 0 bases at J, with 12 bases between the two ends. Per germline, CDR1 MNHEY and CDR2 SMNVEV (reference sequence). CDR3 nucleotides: TGTGCCAGCAGTTTGATTTCGGCGGTCTCCTACGAGCAGTACTTC. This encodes CASSLISAVSYEQYF.

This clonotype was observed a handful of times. The CDR3 nucleotides are TGCAGTGCTAGCGGCCAAGAGACCCAGTACTTC. Amino acids: CSASGQETQYF. The chain uses TRBV20-1 and TRBJ2-5; D not resolved. The CDR3 has 11 residues. V gave up 3 bases and J gave up 1 base, with 3 bases separating them. Germline CDR1 reads DFQATT; CDR2 reads SNEGSKA (reference sequence).

CDR3 nucleotides: TGTGCCAGCAGTATGCGACAGGGGTTCAATCAGCCCCAGCATTTT. Its translation: CASSMRQGFNQPQHF. This chain links TRBV12-3 or TRBV12-4 with TRBJ1-5, with TRBD1 matching 8 bases. Germline trimming cut 5 bases from V and 3 bases from J; bases unmatched to any gene: 6. CDR3 size: 15 residues.

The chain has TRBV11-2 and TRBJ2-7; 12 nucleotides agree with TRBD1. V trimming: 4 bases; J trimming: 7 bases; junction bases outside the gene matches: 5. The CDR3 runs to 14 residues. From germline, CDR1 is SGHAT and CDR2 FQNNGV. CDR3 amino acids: CASSSGTGGFEQYF. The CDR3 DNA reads TGTGCCAGCAGCTCCGGGACAGGGGGCTTTGAGCAGTACTTC. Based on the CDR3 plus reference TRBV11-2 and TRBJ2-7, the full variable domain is EAGVAQSPRYKIIEKRQSVAFWCNPISGHATLYWYQQILGQGPKLLIQFQNNGVVDDSQLPKDRFSAERLKGVDSTLKIQPAKLEDSAVYLCASSSGTGGFEQYFGPGTRLTVT.

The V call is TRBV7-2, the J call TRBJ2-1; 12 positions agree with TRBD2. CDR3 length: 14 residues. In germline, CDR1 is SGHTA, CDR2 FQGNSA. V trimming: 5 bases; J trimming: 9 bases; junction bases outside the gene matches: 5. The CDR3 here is CASSPPGLAGEQFF. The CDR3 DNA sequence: TGTGCCAGCAGCCCGCCGGGACTAGCGGGTGAGCAGTTCTTC.

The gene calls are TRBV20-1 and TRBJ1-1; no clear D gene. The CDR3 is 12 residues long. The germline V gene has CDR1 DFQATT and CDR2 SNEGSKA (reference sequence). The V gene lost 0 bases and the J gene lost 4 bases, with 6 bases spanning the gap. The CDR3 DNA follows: TGCAGTGCTAGAGACTGGAGCACTGAAGCTTTCTTT. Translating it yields CSARDWSTEAFF.

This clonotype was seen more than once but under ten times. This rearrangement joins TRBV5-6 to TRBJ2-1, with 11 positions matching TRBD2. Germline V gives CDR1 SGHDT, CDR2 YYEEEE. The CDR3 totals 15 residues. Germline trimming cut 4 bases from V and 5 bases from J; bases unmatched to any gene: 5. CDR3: CASSDSGRAHNEQFF. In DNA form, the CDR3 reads TGTGCCAGCAGCGATAGCGGGAGGGCCCACAATGAGCAGTTCTTC.

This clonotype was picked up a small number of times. CDR3 nucleotides: TGCAGTGCCCGATGGGGGCGGGTTCAGCCCCAGCATTTT. It translates to CSARWGRVQPQHF. The rearrangement uses TRBV20-1 and TRBJ1-5, with D maybe TRBD1 (6 bases). CDR1 and CDR2 (germline): DFQATT, SNEGSKA (reference sequence). This CDR3 region has 13 residues. The V gene lost 6 bases and the J gene lost 6 bases, with 15 bases spanning the gap.

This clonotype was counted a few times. For the CDR3, the DNA is TGTGCCAGTTCGACTGTCGGGGAGCTGTTTTTT. It is translated as CASSTVGELFF. V usage is TRBV27 and J usage is TRBJ2-2; no definite D call. The CDR3 is made up of 11 amino acids. Germline V gives CDR1 MNHEY, CDR2 SMNVEV (reference sequence). Trimming removed 9 bases at V and 7 bases at J, with 9 bases between.

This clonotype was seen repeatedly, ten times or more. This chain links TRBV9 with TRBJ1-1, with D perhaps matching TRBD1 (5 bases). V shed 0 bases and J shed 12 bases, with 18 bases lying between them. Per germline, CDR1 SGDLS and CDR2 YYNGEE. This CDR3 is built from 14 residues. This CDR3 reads CASSVDTGFTETFF. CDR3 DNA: TGTGCCAGCAGCGTAGACACAGGATTCACCGAGACTTTCTTT. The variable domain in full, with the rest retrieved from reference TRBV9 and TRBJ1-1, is DSGVTQTPKHLITATGQRVTLRCSPRSGDLSVYWYQQSLDQGLQFLIQYYNGEERAKGNILERFSAQQFPDLHSELNLSSLELGDSALYFCASSVDTGFTETFFGQGTRLTVV.

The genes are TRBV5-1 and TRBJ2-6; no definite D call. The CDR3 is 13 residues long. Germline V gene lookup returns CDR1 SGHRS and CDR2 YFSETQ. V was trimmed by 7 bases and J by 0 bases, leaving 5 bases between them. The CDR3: CASFNSGANVLTF. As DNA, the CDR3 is TGCGCCAGCTTCAACTCTGGGGCCAACGTCCTGACTTTC.

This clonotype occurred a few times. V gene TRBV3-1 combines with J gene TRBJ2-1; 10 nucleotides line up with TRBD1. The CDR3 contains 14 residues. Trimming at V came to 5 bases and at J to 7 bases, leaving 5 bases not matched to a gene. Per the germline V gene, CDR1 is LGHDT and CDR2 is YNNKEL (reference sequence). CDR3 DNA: TGTGCCAGCAGCGGCCGGGACAGGGGTAATGAGCAGTTCTTC. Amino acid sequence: CASSGRDRGNEQFF.